This T cell receptor (beta chain) was captured in a study of T-cell memory formation after mild COVID-19. The study, taken as a whole, reports: CD4+ contracting clones were found mainly in CM and EM, and CD8+ ones in EMRA. Within pre-infection memory, some responding clones were found, suggesting cross-reactive memory joined. Whereas later expanders leaned CD4+, clones contracting day 15 to 85 showed a balanced CD4/CD8 makeup.

Remarks on this clonotype: The antigen is unknown.

Germline CDR1 is MDHEN and CDR2 is SYDVKM. Germline trimming cut 5 bases from V and 5 bases from J; bases unmatched to any gene: 16. This CDR3 contains 18 residues. TCR alpha and TCR beta cDNA libraries carrying sample barcodes and UMIs were produced by 5'RACE using constant-segment primers. TCRdb passed the 5' RACE reads through MiXCR, listing each CDR3 protein once. The table includes about 560,000 distinct CDR3 sequences, around 15% detected once. The receptor's source is an adult woman who had mild COVID-19 (a few samples of this study predate the infection). Cell type and time point are not known. V is TRBV28 and J is TRBJ1-1, with TRBD1 matching over 11 bases. The sample comprised PBMCs or a T cell subset sorted from them (not recorded which). The CDR3 coding sequence is TGTGCCAGCAGTCTGAGGACAGGGGGCTATCGAGGCGGGACTGAAGCTTTCTTT. Translation: CASSLRTGGYRGGTEAFF.